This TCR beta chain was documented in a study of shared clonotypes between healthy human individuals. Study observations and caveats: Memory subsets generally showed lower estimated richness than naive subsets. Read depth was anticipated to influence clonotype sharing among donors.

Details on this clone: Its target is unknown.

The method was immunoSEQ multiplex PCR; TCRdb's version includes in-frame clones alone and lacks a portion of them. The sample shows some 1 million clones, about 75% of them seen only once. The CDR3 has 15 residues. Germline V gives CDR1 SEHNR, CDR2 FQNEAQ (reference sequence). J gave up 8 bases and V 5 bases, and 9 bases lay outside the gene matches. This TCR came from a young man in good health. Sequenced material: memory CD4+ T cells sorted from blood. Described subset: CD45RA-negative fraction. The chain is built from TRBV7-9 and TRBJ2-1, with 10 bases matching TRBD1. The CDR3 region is CASSRDRGLFDEQFF. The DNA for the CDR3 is TGTGCCAGCAGCAGGGACAGGGGACTGTTCGATGAGCAGTTCTTC.